The next 9 T cell receptor beta chains were all read from a single sample in a study of technical replicates of blood from a handful of donors. Some clones are missing from TCRdb's copy, which holds only in-frame ones; the method was immunoSEQ multiplex PCR. The repertoire consists of about 72,000 clones, with 80% to 95% occurring once and the leading ten covering roughly 0.4%. The sample taken for sequencing was T cells isolated from PBMCs. These receptors were taken from a human donor in good health.

The CDR3 DNA reads as TGTGCCAGCAGCCACCTAGCGGGAGAGGCCTTCTACGAGCAGTACTTC. Translation: CASSHLAGEAFYEQYF. The chain joins TRBV4-2 to TRBJ2-7; 10 bases line up with TRBD2. J lost 3 bases, V lost 3 bases, and 8 bases had no gene match. Germline CDR1 and CDR2: LGHNA and YNFKEQ. The CDR3 sequence is 16 residues long.

The chain combines TRBV5-4 with TRBJ2-7; 7 bases agree with TRBD1. Germline V gene sequence: CDR1 SGHNT, CDR2 YYREEE (reference sequence). This CDR3 region has 11 residues. After removal of 3 bases from V and 6 bases from J, the junction contained 0 bases not matched to a gene. The DNA for the CDR3 is TGTGCCAGCAGCTCAGGGGGCGAGCAGTACTTC. As protein: CASSSGGEQYF.

This clone was seen once. The chain uses TRBV15 and TRBJ2-3, with 10 positions matching TRBD1. The junction had 5 bases not matched to a gene; V was cut back by 1 base and J by 4 bases. Per the germline V gene, CDR1 is LNHNV and CDR2 is YYDKDF (reference sequence). This CDR3 is built from 16 residues. This CDR3 is CATSRGDRGVADTQYF. CDR3 sequence (DNA): TGTGCCACCAGCAGAGGGGACAGGGGTGTCGCAGATACGCAGTATTTT.

The rearrangement joins TRBV20-1 to TRBJ2-1, with D maybe TRBD2 (6 bases). Trimming took 8 bases from V and 6 from J, leaving 8 bases between them. The CDR3 is 10 residues long. Per germline, CDR1 DFQATT and CDR2 SNEGSKA (reference sequence). The CDR3 reads CSPAGNEQFF. CDR3 DNA: TGCAGTCCAGCGGGCAATGAGCAGTTCTTC.

This clone appeared a few times. V is TRBV19 and J is TRBJ2-3, with 7 positions matching TRBD2. Germline trimming cut 1 base from V and 0 bases from J; bases unmatched to any gene: 1. The germline V gene encodes CDR1 LNHDA and CDR2 SQIVND (reference sequence). The CDR3 totals 15 residues. CDR3 DNA sequence: TGTGCCAGTAGTATAGCAGCGGGGAGCACAGATACGCAGTATTTT. This encodes CASSIAAGSTDTQYF.

The chain carries TRBV6-5 and TRBJ2-7; TRBD2 aligns across 8 bases. Germline-derived CDR1 and CDR2 are MNHEY and SVGAGI. J gave up 2 bases and V 5 bases, and 5 bases lay outside the gene matches. The CDR3 has 14 amino acids. CDR3 sequence reads: CASSLSGGTYEQYF. The CDR3 nucleotides are TGTGCCAGCAGTCTCAGCGGGGGAACCTACGAGCAGTACTTC.

J is TRBJ1-2 and V is TRBV10-2; TRBD1 aligns across 7 bases. This CDR3 is 14 amino acids long. Germline V CDR1 and CDR2: WSHSY, SAAADI. Unmatched junction bases numbered 5, after V lost 0 bases and J lost 7 bases. The DNA for the CDR3 is TGCGCCAGCAGTGAGTCGGAGGGGGCGCGTGGCTACACCTTC. This gives the protein CASSESEGARGYTF.

The chain combines TRBV10-3 with TRBJ1-1; 7 bases align to TRBD1. The CDR3 has 13 residues. The trim removed 4 bases at V and 1 base at J, leaving 0 bases unmatched. CDR1 and CDR2 (germline): ENHRY, SYGVKD. CDR3: CAISGQGNTEAFF. The CDR3 nucleotides are TGTGCCATCAGTGGACAGGGGAACACTGAAGCTTTCTTT.

The genes are TRBV4-1 and TRBJ2-5, with 12 bases aligning to TRBD2. The V segment lost 0 bases and the J segment 4 bases; nucleotides outside the gene matches: 3. The V gene's germline CDR1 is MGHRA and CDR2 YSYEKL. The CDR3 consists of 16 residues. As DNA, the CDR3 is TGCGCCAGCAGCCAAGATCCACTAGCGGGGGGAGAGACCCAGTACTTC. Amino acids: CASSQDPLAGGETQYF.